This T cell receptor beta chain was identified during a study of Graves' ophthalmopathy and Graves' hyperthyroidism. Turning to this clonotype: Its cognate antigen is unknown.

Trimming took off 6 bases at V and 0 bases at J, with 12 bases between the two ends. Germline assignment: CDR1 DFQATT and CDR2 SNEGSKA (reference sequence). This CDR3 is 14 amino acids long. Overall study results and limits: Detected in blood as well were most expanded thyroid clonotypes with frequency above 0.001.

Investigators amplified TCR beta CDR3 regions from RNA transcripts. Amplification began with first-round RT-PCR using HTBI primers, then second-round multiplex PCR was performed. Each CDR3 protein gets one entry after TCRdb re-called the multiplex PCR reads with MiXCR. Of around 470,000 distinct CDR3 sequences in the sample, approximately 15% were seen once. Sequenced material: blood. V gene TRBV20-1 combines with J gene TRBJ1-3; perhaps TRBD1 as D (5 bases). The source of this sequence is a woman in her twenties or thirties with Graves' ophthalmopathy. The CDR3 region is CSAGRGTSGNTIYF. The CDR3 DNA follows: TGCAGTGCGGGGCGCGGGACCTCTGGAAACACCATATATTTT.